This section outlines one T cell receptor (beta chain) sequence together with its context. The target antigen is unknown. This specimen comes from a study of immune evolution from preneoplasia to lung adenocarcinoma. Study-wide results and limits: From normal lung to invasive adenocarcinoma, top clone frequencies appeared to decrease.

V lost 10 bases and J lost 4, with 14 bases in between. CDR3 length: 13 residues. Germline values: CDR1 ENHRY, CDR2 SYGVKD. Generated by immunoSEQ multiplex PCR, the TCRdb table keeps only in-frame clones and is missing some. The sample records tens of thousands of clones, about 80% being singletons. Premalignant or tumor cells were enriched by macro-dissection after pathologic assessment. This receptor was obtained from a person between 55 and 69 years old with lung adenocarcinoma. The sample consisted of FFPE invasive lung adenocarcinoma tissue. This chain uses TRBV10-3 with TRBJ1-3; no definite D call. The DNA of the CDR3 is TGTGCCACTCGGGAGCAGGAGGGAAACACCATATATTTT. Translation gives CATREQEGNTIYF.